These 18 T cell receptor beta chains came from one sample sequenced in a study of patients and donors after allogeneic stem cell transplantation. From the RT-PCR reads, TCRdb called clonotypes with MiXCR, one entry per CDR3 protein. The table shows hundreds of thousands of distinct CDR3 sequences, with around 15% occurring only once. Sequenced input: blood, either unsorted or a sorted T cell fraction (not recorded which). These receptors all stem from a human donor who was either an allogeneic HSCT recipient or a stem cell or donor lymphocyte infusion donor (not recorded which). It is not recorded whose cells these are; they may come from a transplant donor.

This clonotype has a handful of counts. This chain joins TRBV7-9 and TRBJ1-6; D remains ambiguous. This CDR3 region has 16 residues. Looked up from germline, CDR1 is SEHNR and CDR2 is FQNEAQ (reference sequence). V lost 5 bases and J lost 7, with 18 bases in between. This chain's CDR3 is CASSRDGPGVNSPLHF. In nucleotides, the CDR3 is TGTGCCAGCAGCCGCGACGGACCAGGTGTAAATTCACCCCTCCACTTT.

The chain carries TRBV20-1 and TRBJ2-1; tentatively, D is TRBD2 (6 bases). Germline loops: CDR1 DFQATT, CDR2 SNEGSKA (reference sequence). The V and J ends lost 5 bases and 2 bases respectively, with 13 bases between them. CDR3 size: 14 residues. The CDR3 DNA is TGCAGTGCTGGGACTCCGCAAACCTACAATGAGCAGTTCTTC. Translated: CSAGTPQTYNEQFF.

In this sample, this clonotype turned up a few times. The V call is TRBV6-1, the J call TRBJ1-1, with no clear D. Trimming left V 1 base short and J 0 bases short, with 15 bases between. Germline V CDR1 and CDR2: MNHNS, SASEGT. The CDR3 length is 17 residues. The CDR3 spells CASSEGLLGRLNTEAFF. Here the CDR3 DNA reads TGTGCCAGCAGTGAAGGATTATTGGGCAGATTGAACACTGAAGCTTTCTTT.

This chain joins TRBV9 and TRBJ2-3; D may correspond to TRBD1 or TRBD2 (5 bases each). Germline CDR1 reads SGDLS; CDR2 reads YYNGEE. V lost 3 bases and J lost 0, with 11 bases in between. There are 15 residues in the CDR3. The CDR3 DNA reads TGTGCCAGCAGCGGCCGGGACGGGAGCACAGATACGCAGTATTTT. Its translation: CASSGRDGSTDTQYF.

The chain couples TRBV10-3 to TRBJ2-7, with D unclear. Deletions cut 8 bases from V and 5 bases from J, with 10 bases between. The germline V gene encodes CDR1 ENHRY and CDR2 SYGVKD. The CDR3 loop spans 11 amino acids. This CDR3 is CAIGSRNEQYF. In DNA, the CDR3 is TGTGCCATCGGGTCCCGGAACGAGCAGTACTTC.

This clonotype has a handful of counts. The chain is built from TRBV29-1 and TRBJ1-1; no clear D. This CDR3 comprises 13 residues. With 3 bases removed from V and 5 bases from J, the gap between germline ends came to 13 bases. CDR1 is SQVTM and CDR2 is ANQGSEA in the germline V gene. In nucleotides, the CDR3 is TGCAGCGTTGAGAAGGGTAGATATACTGAAGCTTTCTTT. Protein sequence: CSVEKGRYTEAFF.

This clonotype was seen a few times. The gene calls are TRBV24-1 and TRBJ2-1, with a weak D call TRBD1 (6 bases). V shed 3 bases and J shed 5 bases, with 16 bases lying between them. CDR3 length equals 16 residues. CDR1 and CDR2 from the germline V gene are KGHDR and SFDVKD. The CDR3 nucleotides are TGTGCCACCAGTGATGAAGGACAGCGCCGACACAATGAGCAGTTCTTC. Translated, it gives CATSDEGQRRHNEQFF.

This clonotype was counted a few times. The rearrangement uses TRBV12-3 or TRBV12-4 and TRBJ1-2; tentatively, D is TRBD1 (6 bases). The CDR3 length is 14 residues. The V end was cut by 7 bases, the J end by 4 bases, with 16 bases between. The chain's CDR3 is CASKPNRDGYGYTF. The DNA for the CDR3 is TGTGCCAGCAAACCCAACAGGGACGGCTATGGCTACACCTTC.

This chain joins TRBV7-6 and TRBJ1-2; possible D gene TRBD1, 6 bases. The CDR3 runs to 15 residues. The V and J ends lost 5 bases and 3 bases respectively, with 16 bases between them. Per the germline V gene, CDR1 is SGHVS and CDR2 is FNYEAQ. The CDR3 coding sequence is TGTGCCAGCAGCCAATTCCAGGGGTTTGACTATGGCTACACCTTC. Protein product: CASSQFQGFDYGYTF.

The genes are TRBV11-3 and TRBJ2-1; 10 positions agree with TRBD2. V gave up 5 bases and J gave up 5 bases; unmatched junction bases: 6. The V gene's germline CDR1 is SGHNT and CDR2 YENEEA. This CDR3 is 15 amino acids long. The CDR3, as DNA: TGTGCCAGCAGCCGTTCTAGCGGGAGTCACAATGAGCAGTTCTTC. Its protein is CASSRSSGSHNEQFF.

This chain connects TRBV4-2 to TRBJ2-7; 8 positions match TRBD1. CDR1 is LGHNA, CDR2 YNFKEQ, per germline. The CDR3 loop spans 16 amino acids. J was trimmed by 5 bases and V by 0 bases; bases with no gene match: 9. The CDR3 DNA is TGTGCCAGCAGCCAAGAGGGTTCCGGGACAGGTGACGAGCAGTACTTC. This gives the protein CASSQEGSGTGDEQYF.

This chain links TRBV7-9 with TRBJ2-7, with D perhaps matching TRBD1 (6 bases). The germline V gene encodes CDR1 SEHNR and CDR2 FQNEAQ (reference sequence). The CDR3 has 14 amino acids. V lost 5 bases, J lost 0 bases, and 11 bases lay in between. In DNA, the CDR3 is TGTGCCAGCAGCCCCGGACAGTTCTCCTACGAGCAGTACTTC. This codes for CASSPGQFSYEQYF.

This clonotype has just a few counts. This chain uses TRBV4-3 with TRBJ2-3; no clear D gene. CDR1 is LGHNA, CDR2 YSLEER, per germline. The ends were cut back, 0 bases at V and 3 bases at J, with 16 bases in the middle. The CDR3 covers 17 residues. The DNA of the CDR3 is TGCGCCAGCAGCCAAGACGTAGGGCGGCCTAAGACAGATACGCAGTATTTT. Residues: CASSQDVGRPKTDTQYF.

The rearrangement uses TRBV29-1 and TRBJ1-2; 11 nucleotides agree with TRBD1. This CDR3 has 14 residues. Unmatched junction bases numbered 4, after V lost 5 bases and J lost 2 bases. Germline V gives CDR1 SQVTM, CDR2 ANQGSEA. CDR3 sequence: CSVTGTGGNYGYTF. CDR3 nucleotides: TGCAGCGTTACCGGGACAGGGGGAAACTATGGCTACACCTTC. Variable domain in full (rest from reference TRBV29-1 and TRBJ1-2): SAVISQKPSRDICQRGTSLTIQCQVDSQVTMMFWYRQQPGQSLTLIATANQGSEATYESGFVIDKFPISRPNLTFSTLTVSNMSPEDSSIYLCSVTGTGGNYGYTFGSGTRLTVV.

This clonotype came up a few times. The V and J genes are TRBV4-1 and TRBJ2-1; TRBD2 aligns across 10 bases. CDR1 MGHRA and CDR2 YSYEKL come from the germline V gene. The V and J ends lost 1 base and 8 bases, in that order; junction bases with no gene match: 11. The CDR3 consists of 17 residues. The CDR3 DNA follows: TGCGCCAGCAGCCAAGTGGGATGGCTAGCGGGGGACGATGAGCAGTTCTTC. It encodes CASSQVGWLAGDDEQFF.

This clonotype was seen a few times. V and J are TRBV2 and TRBJ1-2; TRBD1 is a possible D gene (6 bases). The V end lost 6 bases, the J end lost 7 bases, and 18 bases lay between the germline ends. The CDR3 sequence is 14 residues long. Germline V gene lookup returns CDR1 SNHLY and CDR2 FYNNEI. CDR3 sequence (DNA): TGTGCCAGCAGCGTAGTCCAGGGGCGGGGTGGCTACACCTTC. Amino acids: CASSVVQGRGGYTF.

The chain joins TRBV4-3 to TRBJ2-2, with D perhaps TRBD1 (5 bases). There are 15 residues in the CDR3. Per the germline V gene, CDR1 is LGHNA and CDR2 is YSLEER. Trimming removed 5 bases from V and 1 base from J, with 11 bases in between. CDR3 DNA sequence: TGCGCCAGCAGCTATGGCAGGGTGAACACCGGGGAGCTGTTTTTT. Amino acid sequence: CASSYGRVNTGELFF.

This clonotype was seen a few times. The chain carries TRBV28 and TRBJ1-2, with a possible D match to TRBD1 (5 bases). Germline assignment: CDR1 MDHEN and CDR2 SYDVKM. V shed 5 bases and J shed 7 bases, with 11 bases lying between them. The CDR3 has 12 residues. CDR3 in amino acids: CASSPTVRGYTF. In nucleotides, the CDR3 is TGTGCCAGCAGTCCGACAGTACGTGGCTACACCTTC.